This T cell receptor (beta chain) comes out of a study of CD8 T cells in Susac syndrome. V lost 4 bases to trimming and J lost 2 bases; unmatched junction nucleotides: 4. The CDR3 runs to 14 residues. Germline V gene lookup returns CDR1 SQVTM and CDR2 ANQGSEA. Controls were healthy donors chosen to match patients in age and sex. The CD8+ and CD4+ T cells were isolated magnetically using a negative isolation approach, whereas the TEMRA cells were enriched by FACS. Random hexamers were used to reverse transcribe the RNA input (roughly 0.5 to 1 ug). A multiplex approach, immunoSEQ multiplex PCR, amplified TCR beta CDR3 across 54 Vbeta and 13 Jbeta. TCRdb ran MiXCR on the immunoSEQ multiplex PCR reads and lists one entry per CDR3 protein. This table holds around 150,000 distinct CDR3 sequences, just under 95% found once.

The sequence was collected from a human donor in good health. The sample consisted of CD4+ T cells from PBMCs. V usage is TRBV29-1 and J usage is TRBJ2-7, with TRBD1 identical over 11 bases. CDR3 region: CSVGRTGGPYEQYF. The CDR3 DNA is TGCAGCGTTGGCCGGACAGGGGGCCCCTACGAGCAGTACTTC.